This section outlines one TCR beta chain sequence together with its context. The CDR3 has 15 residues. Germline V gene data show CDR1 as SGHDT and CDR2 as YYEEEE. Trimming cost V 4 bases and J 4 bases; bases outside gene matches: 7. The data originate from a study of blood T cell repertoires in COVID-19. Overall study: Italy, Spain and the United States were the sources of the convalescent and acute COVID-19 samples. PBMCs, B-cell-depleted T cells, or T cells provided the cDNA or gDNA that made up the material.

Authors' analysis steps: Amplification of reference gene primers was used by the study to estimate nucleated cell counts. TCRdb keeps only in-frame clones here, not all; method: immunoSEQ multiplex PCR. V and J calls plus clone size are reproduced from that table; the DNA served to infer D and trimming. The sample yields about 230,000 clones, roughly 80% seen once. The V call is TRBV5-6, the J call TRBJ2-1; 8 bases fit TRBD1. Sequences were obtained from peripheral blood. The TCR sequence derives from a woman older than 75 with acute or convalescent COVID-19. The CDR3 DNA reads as TGTGCCAGCAGCCCCGGACAGGGCCTTTACAATGAGCAGTTCTTC. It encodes CASSPGQGLYNEQFF.